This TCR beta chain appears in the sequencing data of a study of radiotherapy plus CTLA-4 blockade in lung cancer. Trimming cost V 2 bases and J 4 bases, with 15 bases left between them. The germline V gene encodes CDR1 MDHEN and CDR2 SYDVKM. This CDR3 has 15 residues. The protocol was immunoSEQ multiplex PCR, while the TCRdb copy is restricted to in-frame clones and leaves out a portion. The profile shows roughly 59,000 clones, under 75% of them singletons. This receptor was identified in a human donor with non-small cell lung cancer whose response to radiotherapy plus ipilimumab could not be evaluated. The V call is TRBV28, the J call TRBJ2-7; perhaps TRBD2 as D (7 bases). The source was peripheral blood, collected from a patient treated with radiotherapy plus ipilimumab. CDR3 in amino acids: CASSLAGAGGYEQYF. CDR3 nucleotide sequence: TGTGCCAGCAGTTTAGCGGGGGCCGGAGGATACGAGCAGTACTTC.